Presented here are 23 T cell receptor beta chains from one specimen sequenced in a study of OX40 agonist ivuxolimab in advanced cancers. TCRdb keeps only in-frame clones here, not all; method: immunoSEQ multiplex PCR. The data show 90,000 or so clones, approximately 87% seen once. The sample here was CD4+ or CD8+ T cells sorted from blood, taken in a trial of the OX40 agonist ivuxolimab. These receptors originate from an adult with an advanced solid tumor such as melanoma, head and neck, liver or kidney cancer.

This clone was found a few times. The chain couples TRBV19 to TRBJ2-3; 14 positions match TRBD2. From germline, CDR1 is LNHDA and CDR2 SQIVND (reference sequence). The CDR3 has 21 amino acids. With 4 bases clipped from V and 1 base from J, the junction kept 16 bases outside the gene matches. The CDR3 sequence: CASSTPGGLAGGVRGTDTQYF. CDR3 nucleotides: TGTGCCAGTAGTACCCCCGGTGGACTAGCGGGGGGAGTTCGGGGCACAGATACGCAGTATTTT.

This clone was detected only once. The CDR3 DNA sequence: TGCACCAGCAGCCAAAGAGAGCTTAGACTAGCCAATGAGCAGTTCTTC. Protein sequence: CTSSQRELRLANEQFF. The chain has TRBV1 and TRBJ2-1; TRBD2 is taken as the D call from the table, unchecked against the DNA. TRBV1 is noted as a pseudogene. The CDR3 covers 16 residues.

The chain couples TRBV5-1 to TRBJ2-7; the match to TRBD1 covers 7 bases. CDR3 length equals 15 residues. After removal of 0 bases from V and 2 bases from J, the junction contained 5 bases not matched to a gene. Germline lookup yields CDR1 SGHRS and CDR2 YFSETQ. The CDR3 nucleotides are TGCGCCAGCAGCTTGGGGGACAGACCTCCCTACGAGCAGTACTTC. This encodes CASSLGDRPPYEQYF.

V usage is TRBV27 and J usage is TRBJ2-7, with a tentative D call TRBD1 (6 bases). This CDR3 is built from 15 residues. Trimming took 5 bases from V and 2 from J, leaving 16 bases between them. Per germline, CDR1 MNHEY and CDR2 SMNVEV (reference sequence). The CDR3 coding sequence is TGTGCCAGCAGTCGAGGGGGACACGGTCCCTACGAGCAGTACTTC. Residues: CASSRGGHGPYEQYF.

This clone has a handful of counts. The chain has TRBV2 and TRBJ2-5; TRBD2 aligns across 8 bases. This CDR3 contains 13 residues. The J segment lost 1 base and the V segment lost 6 bases, leaving 1 base of the junction unmatched. Germline CDR1 is SNHLY and CDR2 is FYNNEI. CDR3 nucleotide sequence: TGTGCCAGCAGGCGGGGGGTCCAAGAGACCCAGTACTTC. This translates into CASRRGVQETQYF.

The chain carries TRBV5-1 and TRBJ2-5, with 8 positions matching TRBD2. Losses at the gene ends were 0 bases for V and 12 bases for J; bases not matched to a gene: 7. The CDR3 extends over 13 amino acids. From germline, CDR1 is SGHRS and CDR2 YFSETQ. CDR3 in amino acids: CASSLGIAGPEYF. The CDR3, as DNA: TGCGCCAGCAGCTTGGGGATAGCGGGACCCGAGTACTTC. Complete variable domain (other parts from reference TRBV5-1 and TRBJ2-5): KAGVTQTPRYLIKTRGQQVTLSCSPISGHRSVSWYQQTPGQGLQFLFEYFSETQRNKGNFPGRFSGRQFSNSRSEMNVSTLELGDSALYLCASSLGIAGPEYFGPGTRLLVL.

This sequence joins TRBV15 and TRBJ2-7; TRBD2 matches at 9 bases. The V gene's germline CDR1 is LNHNV and CDR2 YYDKDF (reference sequence). The CDR3 contains 14 residues. The ends lost 5 bases at V and 6 bases at J; junction bases unmatched: 8. The CDR3 DNA reads TGTGCCACCAGCGCTTCCCGCGGGGGGGGCGAGCAGTACTTC. Protein: CATSASRGGGEQYF.

The chain is built from TRBV19 and TRBJ2-3; 7 bases map to TRBD1. CDR1 is LNHDA, CDR2 SQIVND, per germline (reference sequence). Germline trimming cut 3 bases from V and 6 bases from J; bases unmatched to any gene: 6. The CDR3 contains 14 residues. CDR3 residues: CASSMARGWDTQYF. As DNA, the CDR3 is TGTGCCAGTAGTATGGCCAGGGGGTGGGATACGCAGTATTTT.

This chain connects TRBV14 to TRBJ2-7; the D gene is possibly TRBD1 (5 bases). The CDR3 loop spans 14 amino acids. The V and J ends lost 3 bases and 2 bases respectively, with 11 bases between them. Per germline, CDR1 SGHDN and CDR2 FVKESK. The CDR3 coding sequence is TGTGCCAGCAGCCATTGGACAAGCCCCTACGAGCAGTACTTC. Protein: CASSHWTSPYEQYF.

The V gene is TRBV2, the J gene TRBJ1-2; TRBD1 matches at 8 bases. Germline V gene lookup returns CDR1 SNHLY and CDR2 FYNNEI. Germline trimming cut 2 bases from V and 8 bases from J; bases unmatched to any gene: 10. CDR3 size: 15 residues. The CDR3 sequence: CASSERGQGTGGYTF. The CDR3 bases are TGTGCCAGCAGTGAACGAGGACAGGGTACAGGGGGCTACACCTTC.

J is TRBJ1-1 and V is TRBV6-5; no definite D call. The CDR3 loop spans 15 amino acids. CDR1 MNHEY and CDR2 SVGAGI come from the germline V gene. V lost 0 bases and J lost 0, with 8 bases in between. CDR3 sequence (DNA): TGTGCCAGCAGTTACTCGGTCGGGATGAACACTGAAGCTTTCTTT. Translated: CASSYSVGMNTEAFF.

V usage is TRBV11-3 and J usage is TRBJ2-3; 8 bases agree with TRBD2. The CDR3 has 15 amino acids. The V and J ends lost 5 bases and 2 bases, in that order; junction bases with no gene match: 6. CDR1 SGHNT and CDR2 YENEEA come from the germline V gene. The CDR3 DNA reads as TGTGCCAGCAGCGAACGCGGGGGGACCACAGATACGCAGTATTTT. It is translated as CASSERGGTTDTQYF.

The chain carries TRBV4-1 and TRBJ2-2, with TRBD2 matching 11 bases. The CDR3 length is 17 residues. V gave up 3 bases and J gave up 2 bases; unmatched junction bases: 5. The V gene's germline CDR1 is MGHRA and CDR2 YSYEKL. The CDR3 loop is CASSHPSGGPNTGELFF. For the CDR3, the DNA is TGCGCCAGCAGCCACCCTAGCGGGGGGCCAAACACCGGGGAGCTGTTTTTT.

The V call is TRBV7-2, the J call TRBJ2-1; D is possibly TRBD1 (5 bases). There are 17 residues in the CDR3. Trimming stripped 7 bases from V and 1 base from J, with 20 bases between. Germline values: CDR1 SGHTA, CDR2 FQGNSA. CDR3 nucleotide sequence: TGTGCCAGCATCCCGAGTGGGGCAGGACGGTCCTACAATGAGCAGTTCTTC. Amino acid sequence: CASIPSGAGRSYNEQFF. The full variable domain, with the rest looked up from reference TRBV7-2 and TRBJ2-1, is GAGVSQSPSNKVTEKGKDVELRCDPISGHTALYWYRQSLGQGLEFLIYFQGNSAPDKSGLPSDRFSAERTGGSVSTLTIQRTQQEDSAVYLCASIPSGAGRSYNEQFFGPGTRLTVL.

The rearrangement links TRBV6-1 to TRBJ2-7; 9 bases line up with TRBD1. The CDR3 runs to 12 residues. After removal of 8 bases from V and 5 bases from J, the junction contained 4 bases not matched to a gene. Germline-derived CDR1 and CDR2 are MNHNS and SASEGT. CDR3 in amino acids: CASRDRADEQYF. For the CDR3, the DNA is TGTGCCAGCCGGGACAGGGCTGACGAGCAGTACTTC.

The CDR3: CASSQELAIAKNIQYF. The CDR3 nucleotides are TGTGCCAGCAGCCAAGAACTAGCGATCGCCAAAAACATTCAGTACTTC. The J gene is TRBJ2-4, the V gene TRBV4-2, with 7 bases that match TRBD2. The CDR3 covers 16 residues. The J segment lost 1 base and the V segment lost 0 bases, leaving 3 bases of the junction unmatched. The V gene's germline CDR1 is LGHNA and CDR2 YNFKEQ.

The chain joins TRBV29-1 to TRBJ1-5, with 8 bases that match TRBD1. The CDR3 totals 15 residues. Looked up from germline, CDR1 is SQVTM and CDR2 is ANQGSEA. The ends lost 6 bases at V and 0 bases at J; junction bases unmatched: 7. The chain's CDR3 is CSVRQGRNSNQPQHF. In nucleotides, the CDR3 is TGCAGCGTCCGACAGGGGCGCAATAGCAATCAGCCCCAGCATTTT.

The chain carries TRBV7-2 and TRBJ1-2; D remains ambiguous. Trimming removed 1 base at V and 13 bases at J, with 10 bases between. Germline V gene data show CDR1 as SGHTA and CDR2 as FQGNSA. The CDR3 spans 11 residues. The CDR3 is CASSLERISTF. DNA for the CDR3: TGTGCCAGCAGCTTAGAGCGGATTTCCACCTTC.

This clone has only one observation. The germline gene is not matched at one end of the junction; a read error may be the cause. The gene calls are TRBV5-1 and TRBJ1-4; no definite D call. Germline V lookup: CDR1 SGHRS, CDR2 YFSETQ. This CDR3 comprises 15 residues. CDR3 protein: CVSSLDNRRNEKLFF. The CDR3 coding sequence is TGCGTCAGCAGCTTGGATAACAGACGAAATGAAAAACTGTTTTTT.

This clone was counted a few times. The rearrangement links TRBV7-9 to TRBJ1-1; TRBD1 matches 8 bases. Germline CDR1 and CDR2: SEHNR and FQNEAQ (reference sequence). Losses at the gene ends were 1 base for V and 11 bases for J; bases not matched to a gene: 6. The CDR3 length is 13 residues. The CDR3, as DNA: TGTGCCAGCAGCTTAGAGGACAGGGCGGATGCTTTCTTT. As protein: CASSLEDRADAFF.

The rearrangement joins TRBV7-6 to TRBJ2-1; tentative D call: TRBD2 (5 bases). The V end lost 5 bases, the J end lost 1 base, and 6 bases lay between the germline ends. Germline V lookup: CDR1 SGHVS, CDR2 FNYEAQ. This CDR3 is built from 13 residues. The CDR3 sequence is CASSPGSYNEQFF. The CDR3 region has the DNA TGTGCCAGCAGCCCGGGGTCCTACAATGAGCAGTTCTTC. Based on the CDR3 plus reference TRBV7-6 and TRBJ2-1, the full variable domain is GAGVSQSPRYKVTKRGQDVALRCDPISGHVSLYWYRQALGQGPEFLTYFNYEAQQDKSGLPNDRFSAERPEGSISTLTIQRTEQRDSAMYRCASSPGSYNEQFFGPGTRLTVL.

The chain employs TRBV30 and TRBJ1-1; 12 nucleotides line up with TRBD1. Germline CDR1 GTSNPN, CDR2 SVGIG (reference sequence). The CDR3 consists of 15 residues. V lost 3 bases and J lost 4; bases outside the gene matches: 6. For the CDR3, the DNA is TGTGCCTGGAGCCGGGACAGGGGGCGAAGCACTGAAGCTTTCTTT. Its translation: CAWSRDRGRSTEAFF.

This clone appeared a single time. The genes are TRBV5-1 and TRBJ1-1; maybe TRBD1 (5 bases). Per the germline V gene, CDR1 is SGHRS and CDR2 is YFSETQ. This CDR3 contains 16 residues. The V gene lost 4 bases and the J gene lost 1 base, with 17 bases spanning the gap. This CDR3 is CASSINYGTGNTEAFF. DNA of the CDR3: TGCGCCAGCAGCATCAATTACGGGACGGGGAACACTGAAGCTTTCTTT.